These 6 T cell receptor beta chains share one sample of origin, sequenced in a study of blood T cells in healthy people across ages. Combining a sample-barcoded 5' primer with a J-beta primer mix, a second PCR ran for 7 to 11 cycles. TCRdb ran MiXCR on the 5' RACE reads and lists one entry per CDR3 protein. Of roughly 1.5 million distinct CDR3 sequences in the sample, approximately 43% are singletons; the top ten hold more than 4%. Sequenced sample: blood. Receptor source: a woman aged 18 to 35 in good health.

The V gene is TRBV27, the J gene TRBJ2-3; D remains unclear. V shed 3 bases and J shed 2 bases, with 6 bases lying between them. Per germline, CDR1 MNHEY and CDR2 SMNVEV (reference sequence). The CDR3 has 13 residues. Here the CDR3 reads CASSFQATDTQYF. The CDR3 bases are TGTGCCAGCAGTTTCCAGGCCACAGATACGCAGTATTTT.

The CDR3 DNA is TGTGCCAGCAGCTTAGCGCGGGGGGGCGTAGACTATGGCTACACCTTC. Translating it yields CASSLARGGVDYGYTF. The chain joins TRBV7-8 to TRBJ1-2; possible D gene TRBD1, 6 bases. Trimming pared 0 bases from V and 3 bases from J, leaving 14 bases between. The CDR3 runs to 16 residues. Germline V CDR1 and CDR2: SGHVS, FQNEAQ.

This clonotype was observed a few times. J is TRBJ1-1 and V is TRBV20-1; possibly TRBD1 for D (5 bases). The germline V and J ends were trimmed by 5 bases and 6 bases, with 16 bases remaining between them. The CDR3 spans 13 residues. Germline lookup yields CDR1 DFQATT and CDR2 SNEGSKA (reference sequence). As DNA, the CDR3 is TGCAGTGCTTTCCGGGACGCTGGACCTGAAGCTTTCTTT. Its protein is CSAFRDAGPEAFF.

CDR3: CSAGVRGGYTF. CDR3 DNA sequence: TGCAGTGCTGGGGTGAGGGGGGGCTACACCTTC. This chain uses TRBV20-1 with TRBJ1-2, with TRBD1 as a possible D gene (6 bases). Germline V lookup: CDR1 DFQATT, CDR2 SNEGSKA (reference sequence). Trimming cost V 5 bases and J 8 bases, with 12 bases left between them. The CDR3 covers 11 residues.

The rearrangement links TRBV12-3 or TRBV12-4 to TRBJ2-3, with TRBD1 as a possible D gene (5 bases). This CDR3 contains 13 residues. V was cut by 6 bases and J by 2 bases, with 9 bases left in between. DNA of the CDR3: TGTGCCAGCAGATGGACAATCACAGATACGCAGTATTTT. It yields the protein CASRWTITDTQYF.

J is TRBJ1-1 and V is TRBV4-1, with a weak D call TRBD1 (6 bases). The CDR3 spans 14 residues. Per the germline V gene, CDR1 is MGHRA and CDR2 is YSYEKL. Trimming left V 2 bases short and J 1 base short, with 8 bases between. The CDR3: CASSQPGQNTEAFF. In DNA, the CDR3 is TGCGCCAGCAGCCAACCGGGACAGAACACTGAAGCTTTCTTT.